This TCR beta chain was recovered during a study of T cell responses to AZD1222 COVID-19 vaccine. Study-level findings and limits: With dominance at 160-218 and 743-854, vaccine-associated CD4 TCRs spanned spike.

This CDR3 has 13 amino acids. Trimming cost V 6 bases and J 3 bases, with 10 bases left between them. The germline gives CDR1 SGHTS, CDR2 YDEGEE. Of note for this clone: Its antigen remains unidentified.

Data came from immunoSEQ multiplex PCR; TCRdb stores just in-frame clones and leaves some out. The sample includes 130,000 or so clones, approximately 91% of them seen just once. The sample consisted of peripheral blood, taken 28 days after the second AZD1222 dose. This clonotype was obtained from an adult who received the AZD1222 COVID-19 vaccine. The genes are TRBV5-8 and TRBJ2-1; D is ambiguous. DNA for the CDR3: TGTGCCAGCACCTTCGTGGGCTACAATGAGCAGTTCTTC. Amino acid sequence: CASTFVGYNEQFF.